This T cell receptor beta chain was identified in a study of blood T cell repertoires in COVID-19. About the research overall: Samples of COVID-19 (acute and convalescent) were obtained from the United States, Italy and Spain.

The cohort comprised adults aged about 18 to 100 years residing in about two dozen US areas. Participants' own reports of clinical history determined their cohort assignment. Per the original methods: Using reference gene primer amplification, nucleated cell counts were estimated. The method was immunoSEQ multiplex PCR; TCRdb's version includes in-frame clones alone and lacks a portion of them. V and J calls and clone size are as listed in that table; D and trimming were resolved from the DNA. The data contain 200,000 to 250,000 clones, approximately 80% of them singletons. The sample consisted of PBMCs or T cells enriched from blood (not recorded which). This TCR came from a woman aged 40 to 50 with acute COVID-19.

Here the CDR3 reads CASSSRTTFNEKLFF. The CDR3 DNA follows: TGTGCCAGCAGCTCACGGACAACCTTTAATGAAAAACTGTTTTTT. This sequence joins TRBV28 and TRBJ1-4; D perhaps matches TRBD1 (5 bases). Germline V gives CDR1 MDHEN, CDR2 SYDVKM. V lost 6 bases to trimming and J lost 4 bases, with 15 bases between them. The CDR3 totals 15 residues.